The entry below gives a single T cell receptor (beta chain) sequence along with its context. These data belong to a study of T cell changes during pregnancy in multiple sclerosis. The CDR3 totals 15 residues. Germline V gene data show CDR1 as SQVTM and CDR2 as ANQGSEA. The V gene end was trimmed by 2 bases and the J gene end by 2 bases; junction bases not matched to a gene: 5. Repertoires were generated with immunoSEQ multiplex PCR, while TCRdb's copy carries only in-frame clones and drops some. This sample has about 56,000 clones, with about 92% found just once. The specimen comprised CD4+ T cells from peripheral blood mononuclear cells, sampled in the second trimester of pregnancy. The sequence derives from a female donor with multiple sclerosis, enrolled in a pregnancy study. The chain uses TRBV29-1 and TRBJ2-1; 8 bases fit TRBD1. The CDR3 protein is CSVELTGGTYNEQFF. For the CDR3, the DNA is TGCAGCGTTGAACTAACAGGGGGAACCTACAATGAGCAGTTCTTC.